This T cell receptor beta chain was captured by sequencing in a study of shared clonotypes between healthy human individuals. Study in general: For every donor, three CD4 naive, three CD4 memory, two CD8 naive and one CD8 memory plates were used. Findings and limits, study-wide: Donor scarcity curtailed the genetic and exposure-history diversity represented herein.

CD45RO negativity and positive selection for CCR7 defined naive CD8 cells, a population that excluded terminally differentiated effector memory CD45RA+ cells. Germline values: CDR1 MNHEY, CDR2 SMNVEV (reference sequence). The V gene lost 0 bases and the J gene lost 8 bases, with 8 bases spanning the gap. This CDR3 is built from 13 residues. Turning to this clone: What it recognizes is unknown. Other nucleotide sequences in the sample specify the same CDR3.

Original processing notes: From ImmunoSEQ came sequences covering only the junction and carrying no quality scores, so filtering differed. Assay: immunoSEQ multiplex PCR; the TCRdb copy retains only in-frame clones and omits some. That table gives V, J and clone size, and the DNA gave D and trimming. Of over 2,000,000 clones listed, around 93% were seen once; the top ten hold about 1.7%. This TCR was recovered from a man aged 18-30 years in good health. Some clones in this sample may be carry-over from other donors' samples. The V and J genes are TRBV27 and TRBJ2-1; D is unclear. Sequenced input: naive CD8+ T cells from PBMCs. The CDR3 sequence is CASSLSVGYEQFF. CDR3 in DNA: TGTGCCAGCAGTTTATCGGTCGGGTATGAGCAGTTCTTC.